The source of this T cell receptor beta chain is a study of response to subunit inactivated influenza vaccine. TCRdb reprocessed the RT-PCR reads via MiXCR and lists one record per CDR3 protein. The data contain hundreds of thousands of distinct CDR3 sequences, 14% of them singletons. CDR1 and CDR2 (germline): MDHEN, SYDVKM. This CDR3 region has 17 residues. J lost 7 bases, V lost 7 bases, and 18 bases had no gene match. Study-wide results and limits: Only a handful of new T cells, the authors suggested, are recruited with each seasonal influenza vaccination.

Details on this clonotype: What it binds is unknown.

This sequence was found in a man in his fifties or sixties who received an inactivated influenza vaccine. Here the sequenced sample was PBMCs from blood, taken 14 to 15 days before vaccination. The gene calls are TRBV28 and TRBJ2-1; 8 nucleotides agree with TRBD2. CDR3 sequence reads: CASIGPAGVGLANEQFF. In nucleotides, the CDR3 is TGTGCCAGCATTGGTCCAGCGGGAGTGGGTTTAGCAAATGAGCAGTTCTTC.